This TCR beta chain was retrieved from a study of CD8+CD57+ T cells in acquired aplastic anemia (dated by TCRdb to 2017 to 2018). About the full investigation: Extracted DNA from sorted CD4+ and CD8+ cells averaged approximately 3.4 ug, ranging from roughly 0.17 to 27.4 ug. For healthy donor samples, the average read count was about 9.9 million for CD4+ cells and approximately 12 million for CD8+ cells. Study-wide conclusions, independent of this receptor: Between patients and healthy controls, no significant difference in CD8+ Simpson's diversity was found (P=0.060). Nearly 30 CD8+ CDR3 sequences were found in both patients and controls but appeared to be highly expressed in patients and within the immunodominant clones of the patients.

The trim is 3 bases for V and 2 bases for J, with a gap of 10 bases between the germline ends. The CDR3 runs 14 residues from the cysteine to the phenylalanine. Only the CDR3 portion is preserved as DNA: 42 bases, with reading frame beginning at the first base. The germline V gene (reference sequence) gives CDR1 as LNHNV and CDR2 as YYDKDF. Genomic DNA was used as template for profiling of TCR beta VDJ combinations and CDR3 sequences. TCR repertoire sequencing was run on an Illumina HiSeq 2000. Concerning the study's data processing: TRBV/TRBJ rearrangement plots, CDR3 size and DJ length profiles, and Simpson's diversity index were used to assess repertoires. The most abundant DNA sequence in the deep sequencing data was defined as the immunodominant clone. CDR3 amino acid sequences were checked for sharing between subjects and were compared against published repertoires and the VDJdb database. TCRdb cleaned the public reads at Q25 with fastp, built clones with MiXCR and kept in-frame beta chains. Each CDR3 protein gets just one entry, which takes the most common genes and DNA from the rows behind it. The V and J calls, along with clone size, are taken from TCRdb and not from the paper's own processing. This sample is represented by approximately 98,000 distinct CDR3 sequences; roughly 50% of them were singletons. Roughly 31% of the sample is held by the ten biggest clonotypes.

This clonotype is described as medium-sized (0.01 to 0.1%). It has no known antigen specificity. Base qualities are not recorded, but no much larger clone differs from it by a single base. TCR repertoires of sorted CD4+ and CD8+ blood T cells from severe aplastic anemia patients and healthy subjects were deep-sequenced in the study. Ficoll-Paque density gradient centrifugation was used to isolate peripheral blood mononuclear cells. CD4+ and CD8+ T cells were sorted by FACS or magnetic beads before DNA extraction. The source of this sequence is a human donor in good health, serving as a control. The chain is assembled from TRBV15 and TRBJ1-1; no confident D gene assignment can be made. Sequenced material: sorted CD4+, CD8+, or CD8+CD57+ T cells (not recorded which) from PBMCs. The bases read TGTGCCACCAGCAGTCAGCGGGATAACACTGAAGCTTTCTTT. It is translated as CATSSQRDNTEAFF. With the rest looked up from the reference TRBV15 and TRBJ1-1 genes rather than sequenced, the full variable domain is DAMVIQNPRYQVTQFGKPVTLSCSQTLNHNVMYWYQQKSSQAPKLLFHYYDKDFNNEADTPDNFQSRRPNTSFCFLDIRSPGLGDTAMYLCATSSQRDNTEAFFGQGTRLTVV.